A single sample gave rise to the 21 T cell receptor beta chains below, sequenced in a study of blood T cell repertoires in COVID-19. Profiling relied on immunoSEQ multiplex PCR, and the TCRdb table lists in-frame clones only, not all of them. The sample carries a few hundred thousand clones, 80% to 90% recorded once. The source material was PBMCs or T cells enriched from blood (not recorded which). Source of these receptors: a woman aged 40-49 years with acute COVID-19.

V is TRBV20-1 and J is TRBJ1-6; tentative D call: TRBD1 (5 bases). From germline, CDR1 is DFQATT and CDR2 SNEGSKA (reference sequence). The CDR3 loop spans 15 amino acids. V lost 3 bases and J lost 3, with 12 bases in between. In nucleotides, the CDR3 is TGCAGTGCTAGTTTCGGGGGGAACTATAATTCACCCCTCCACTTT. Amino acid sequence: CSASFGGNYNSPLHF.

CDR3 nucleotides: TGTGCCAGCAGTTCGGGACTCGCGGCGTACAATGAGCAGTTCTTC. Protein: CASSSGLAAYNEQFF. This chain uses TRBV2 with TRBJ2-1; D perhaps matches TRBD2 (6 bases). This CDR3 comprises 15 residues. The germline CDR1 and CDR2 sequences are SNHLY and FYNNEI. Trimming shortened V by 5 bases and J by 4 bases, and 15 bases separated the two germline ends.

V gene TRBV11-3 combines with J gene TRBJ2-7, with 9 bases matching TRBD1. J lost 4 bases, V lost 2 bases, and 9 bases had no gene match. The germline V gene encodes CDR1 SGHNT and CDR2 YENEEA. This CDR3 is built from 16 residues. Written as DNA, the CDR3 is TGTGCCAGCAGCTTACCCGTACAGGGGGCGGGGTACGAGCAGTACTTC. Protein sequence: CASSLPVQGAGYEQYF. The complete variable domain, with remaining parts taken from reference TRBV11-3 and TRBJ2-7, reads EAGVVQSPRYKIIEKKQPVAFWCNPISGHNTLYWYLQNLGQGPELLIRYENEEAVDDSQLPKDRFSAERLKGVDSTLKIQPAELGDSAVYLCASSLPVQGAGYEQYFGPGTRLTVT.

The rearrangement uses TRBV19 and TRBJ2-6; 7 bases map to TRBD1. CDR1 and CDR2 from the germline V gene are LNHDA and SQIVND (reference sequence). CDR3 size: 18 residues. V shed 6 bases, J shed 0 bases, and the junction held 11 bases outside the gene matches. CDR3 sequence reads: CASSRDRDGISGANVLTF. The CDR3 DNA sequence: TGTGCCAGTAGCCGAGACAGGGATGGGATCTCTGGGGCCAACGTCCTGACTTTC. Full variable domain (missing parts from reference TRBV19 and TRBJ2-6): DGGITQSPKYLFRKEGQNVTLSCEQNLNHDAMYWYRQDPGQGLRLIYYSQIVNDFQKGDIAEGYSVSREKKESFPLTVTSAQKNPTAFYLCASSRDRDGISGANVLTFGAGSRLTVL.

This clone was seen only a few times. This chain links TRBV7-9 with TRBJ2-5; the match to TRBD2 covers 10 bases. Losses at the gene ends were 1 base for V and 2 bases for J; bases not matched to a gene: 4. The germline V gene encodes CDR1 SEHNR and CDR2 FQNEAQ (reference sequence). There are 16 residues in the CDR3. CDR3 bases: TGTGCCAGCAGCTTAGGTCAACTAGCGGGGCAAGAGACCCAGTACTTC. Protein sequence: CASSLGQLAGQETQYF.

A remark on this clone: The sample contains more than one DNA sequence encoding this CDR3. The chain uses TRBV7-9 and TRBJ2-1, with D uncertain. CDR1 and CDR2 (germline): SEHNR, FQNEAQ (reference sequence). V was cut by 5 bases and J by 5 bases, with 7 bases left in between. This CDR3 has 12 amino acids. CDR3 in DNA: TGTGCCAGCAGCCCGACTGACAATGAGCAGTTCTTC. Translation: CASSPTDNEQFF.

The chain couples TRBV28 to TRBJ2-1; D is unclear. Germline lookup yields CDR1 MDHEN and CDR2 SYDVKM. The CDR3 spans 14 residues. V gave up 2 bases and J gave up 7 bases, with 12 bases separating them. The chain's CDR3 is CASSLMAKMNEQFF. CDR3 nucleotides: TGTGCCAGCAGTTTAATGGCAAAGATGAATGAGCAGTTCTTC.

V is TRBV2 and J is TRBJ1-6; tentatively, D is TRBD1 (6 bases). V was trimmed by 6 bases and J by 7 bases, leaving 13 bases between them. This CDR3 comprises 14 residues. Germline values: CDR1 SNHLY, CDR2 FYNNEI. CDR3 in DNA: TGTGCCAGCAGAGACGGACAGCTAAATTCACCCCTCCACTTT. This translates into CASRDGQLNSPLHF.

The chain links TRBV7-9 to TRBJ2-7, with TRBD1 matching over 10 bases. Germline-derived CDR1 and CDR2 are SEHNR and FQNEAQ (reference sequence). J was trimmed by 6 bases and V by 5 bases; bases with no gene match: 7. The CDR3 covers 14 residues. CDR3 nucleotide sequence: TGTGCCAGCAGCCTTGTGGGGACAGGGGTCGAGCAGTACTTC. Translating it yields CASSLVGTGVEQYF.

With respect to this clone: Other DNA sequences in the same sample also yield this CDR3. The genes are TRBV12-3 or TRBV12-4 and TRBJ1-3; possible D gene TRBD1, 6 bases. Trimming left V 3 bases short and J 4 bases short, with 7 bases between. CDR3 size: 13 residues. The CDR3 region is CASSLGAGNTIYF. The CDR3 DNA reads TGTGCCAGCAGTTTGGGGGCGGGAAACACCATATATTTT.

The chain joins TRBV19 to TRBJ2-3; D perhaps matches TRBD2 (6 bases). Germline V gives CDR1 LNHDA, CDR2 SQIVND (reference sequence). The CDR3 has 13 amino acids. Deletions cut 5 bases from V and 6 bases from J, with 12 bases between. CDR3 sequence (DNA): TGTGCCAGTAGTTCTTCGGGGAGGGATACGCAGTATTTT. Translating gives CASSSSGRDTQYF. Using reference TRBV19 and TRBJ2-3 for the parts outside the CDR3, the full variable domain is DGGITQSPKYLFRKEGQNVTLSCEQNLNHDAMYWYRQDPGQGLRLIYYSQIVNDFQKGDIAEGYSVSREKKESFPLTVTSAQKNPTAFYLCASSSSGRDTQYFGPGTRLTVL.

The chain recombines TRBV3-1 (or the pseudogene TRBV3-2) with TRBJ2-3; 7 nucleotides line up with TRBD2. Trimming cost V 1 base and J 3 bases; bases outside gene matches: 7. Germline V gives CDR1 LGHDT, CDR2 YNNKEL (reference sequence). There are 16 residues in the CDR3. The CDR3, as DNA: TGTGCCAGCAGCCAAGTAGGCGGGAGATCGACAGATACGCAGTATTTT. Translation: CASSQVGGRSTDTQYF.

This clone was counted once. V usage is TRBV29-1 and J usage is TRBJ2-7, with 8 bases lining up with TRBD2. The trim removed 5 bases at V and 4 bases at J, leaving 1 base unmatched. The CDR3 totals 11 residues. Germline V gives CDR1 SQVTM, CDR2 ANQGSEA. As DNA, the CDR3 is TGCAGCGTTACTAGCGGATACGAGCAGTACTTC. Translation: CSVTSGYEQYF.

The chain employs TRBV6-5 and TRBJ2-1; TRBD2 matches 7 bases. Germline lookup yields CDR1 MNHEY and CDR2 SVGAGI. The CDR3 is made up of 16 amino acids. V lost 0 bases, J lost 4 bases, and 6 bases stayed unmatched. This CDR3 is CASSYSTGRLYNEQFF. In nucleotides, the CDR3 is TGTGCCAGCAGTTACTCGACCGGGAGGCTGTACAATGAGCAGTTCTTC.

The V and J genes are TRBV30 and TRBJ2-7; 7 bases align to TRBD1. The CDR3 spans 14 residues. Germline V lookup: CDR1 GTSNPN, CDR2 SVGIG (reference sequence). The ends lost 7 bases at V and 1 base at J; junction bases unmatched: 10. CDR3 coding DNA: TGTGCCTACAACCCACCGGGACAGTCCTACGAGCAGTACTTC. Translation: CAYNPPGQSYEQYF.

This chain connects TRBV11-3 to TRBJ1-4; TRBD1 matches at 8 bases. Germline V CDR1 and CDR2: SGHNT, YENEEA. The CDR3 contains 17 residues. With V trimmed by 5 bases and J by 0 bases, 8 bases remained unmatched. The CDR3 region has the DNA TGTGCCAGCAGCAGAGGGACAGGTGAAACAACTAATGAAAAACTGTTTTTT. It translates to CASSRGTGETTNEKLFF.

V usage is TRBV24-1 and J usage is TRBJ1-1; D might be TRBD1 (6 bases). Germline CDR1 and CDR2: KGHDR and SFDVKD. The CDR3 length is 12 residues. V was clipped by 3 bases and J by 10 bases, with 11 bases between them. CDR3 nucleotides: TGTGCCACCAGTGATCCCAGGGGTCGAGCTTTCTTT. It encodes CATSDPRGRAFF.

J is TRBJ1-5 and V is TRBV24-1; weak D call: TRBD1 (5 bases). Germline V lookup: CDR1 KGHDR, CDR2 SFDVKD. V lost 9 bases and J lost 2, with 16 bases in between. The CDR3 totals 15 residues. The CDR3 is CATGGGGSGNQPQHF. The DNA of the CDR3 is TGTGCCACCGGTGGCGGGGGTAGTGGCAATCAGCCCCAGCATTTT.

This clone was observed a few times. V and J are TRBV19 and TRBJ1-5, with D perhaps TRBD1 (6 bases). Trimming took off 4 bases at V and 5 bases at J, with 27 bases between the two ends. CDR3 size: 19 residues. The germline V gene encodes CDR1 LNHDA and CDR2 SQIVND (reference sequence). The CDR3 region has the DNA TGTGCCAGTAGTACCCCTATGACAGGAAGTATTGGGGTTTATCAGCCCCAGCATTTT. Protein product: CASSTPMTGSIGVYQPQHF.

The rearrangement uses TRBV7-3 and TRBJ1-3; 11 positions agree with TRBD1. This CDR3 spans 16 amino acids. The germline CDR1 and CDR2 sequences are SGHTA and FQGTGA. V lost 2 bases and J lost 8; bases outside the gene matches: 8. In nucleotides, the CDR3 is TGTGCCAGCAGCTTAGCGGACAGGGGGCGCTCGGACACCATATATTTT. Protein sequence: CASSLADRGRSDTIYF.

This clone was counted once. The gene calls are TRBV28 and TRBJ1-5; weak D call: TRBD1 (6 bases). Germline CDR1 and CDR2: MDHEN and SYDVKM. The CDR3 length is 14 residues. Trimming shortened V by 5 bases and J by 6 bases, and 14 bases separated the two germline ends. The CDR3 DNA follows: TGTGCCAGCAGTGGGAACAGGGTTATTCAGCCCCAGCATTTT. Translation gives CASSGNRVIQPQHF. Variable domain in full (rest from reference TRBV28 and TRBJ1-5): DVKVTQSSRYLVKRTGEKVFLECVQDMDHENMFWYRQDPGLGLRLIYFSYDVKMKEKGDIPEGYSVSREKKERFSLILESASTNQTSMYLCASSGNRVIQPQHFGDGTRLSIL.